This TCR beta chain was profiled in a study of Ad26.COV2.S vaccination and SARS-CoV-2 variants. The table came from immunoSEQ multiplex PCR; TCRdb's copy has only in-frame clones and leaves some out. Of tens of thousands of clones listed, 65% to 90% are singletons. V shed 8 bases and J shed 8 bases, with 15 bases lying between them. This CDR3 comprises 12 residues. The V gene's germline CDR1 is LNHDA and CDR2 SQIVND (reference sequence). This receptor was identified in a human donor who had recovered from COVID-19. V gene TRBV19 combines with J gene TRBJ1-1; the D is unclear. Sequencing used peripheral blood, obtained after recovery from COVID-19. The DNA for the CDR3 is TGTGCCAGTGGGATAAAGACGAGAGAAGCTTTCTTT. Translated: CASGIKTREAFF.